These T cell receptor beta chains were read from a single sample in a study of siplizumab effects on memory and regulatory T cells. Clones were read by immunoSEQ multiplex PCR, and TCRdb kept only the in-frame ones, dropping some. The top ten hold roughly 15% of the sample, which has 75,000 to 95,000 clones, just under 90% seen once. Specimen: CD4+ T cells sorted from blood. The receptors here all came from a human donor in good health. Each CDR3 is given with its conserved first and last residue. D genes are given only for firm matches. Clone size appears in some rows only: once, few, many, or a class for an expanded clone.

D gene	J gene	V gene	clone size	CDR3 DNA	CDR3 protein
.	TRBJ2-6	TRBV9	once	TGTGCCAGCAGCGTAGCTACCCGTTCTGGGGCCAACGTCCTGACTTTC	CASSVATRSGANVLTF
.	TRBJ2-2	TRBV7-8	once	TGTGCCAGCAACCCAGGGCCAGGGACCGGGGAGCTGTTTTTT	CASNPGPGTGELFF
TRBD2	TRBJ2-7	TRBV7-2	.	TGTGCCAGCTCACTTCTAGCGGGAGGGCCTTACGAGCAGTACTTC	CASSLLAGGPYEQYF
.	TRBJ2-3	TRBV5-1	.	TGCGCCAGCAGCCAGGGACTCCTGGAAAGCACAGATACGCAGTATTTT	CASSQGLLESTDTQYF
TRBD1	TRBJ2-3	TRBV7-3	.	TGTGCCAGCAGCTCGGGACAGGGAATAACGCAGTATTTT	CASSSGQGITQYF
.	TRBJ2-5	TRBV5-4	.	TGTGCCAGCAGCTTGGGCCAGCCAGGGGAGACCCAGTACTTC	CASSLGQPGETQYF
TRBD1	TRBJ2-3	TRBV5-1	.	TGCGCCAGCAGCTTGGGTACAGGGGAAGGAGATACGCAGTATTTT	CASSLGTGEGDTQYF
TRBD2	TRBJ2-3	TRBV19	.	TGTGCCAGCTTACCCCCGGGAGGAGGGACAGATACGCAGTATTTT	CASLPPGGGTDTQYF
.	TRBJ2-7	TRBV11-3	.	TGTGCCAGCAGCTTAGGGTCCCGGCTAGTGAGCTCCTACGAGCAGTACTTC	CASSLGSRLVSSYEQYF
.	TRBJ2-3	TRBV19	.	TGTGCCACCCTGCCTTCCCGGGATAACACAGATACGCAGTATTTT	CATLPSRDNTDTQYF
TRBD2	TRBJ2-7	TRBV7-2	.	TGTGCCAGCAGCTCTGGACTAGCGGGAATGTACGAGCAGTACTTC	CASSSGLAGMYEQYF
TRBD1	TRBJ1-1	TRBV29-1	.	TGCAGCGCACCGGGACAGGGGGCTCGAGGAGGTGAAGCTTTCTTT	CSAPGQGARGGEAFF
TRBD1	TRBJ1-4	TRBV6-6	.	TGTGCCAGCAGGGGACAGGGGGCTGATGAAAAACTGTTTTTT	CASRGQGADEKLFF
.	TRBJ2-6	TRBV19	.	TGTGCCAGTAGTATAGTGGGCACAGGGTCGATCTCTGGGGCCAACGTCCTGACTTTC	CASSIVGTGSISGANVLTF
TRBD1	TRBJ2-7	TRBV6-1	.	TGTGCCAGCAGTGTCCTTGGCCAGGGGGCATACGAGCAGTACTTC	CASSVLGQGAYEQYF
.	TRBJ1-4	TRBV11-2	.	TGTGCCAGCAGACTATATGGCCGGGCCGTCGCGGAAAAACTGTTTTTT	CASRLYGRAVAEKLFF
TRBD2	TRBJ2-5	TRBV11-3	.	TGTGCCAGCAGCTCGCGAGGAAGCGGGAGGGCCAGGGAGACCCAGTACTTC	CASSSRGSGRARETQYF
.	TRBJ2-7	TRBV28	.	TGTGCCAGTGGGTTCAGAACCTTCTACGAGCAGTACTTC	CASGFRTFYEQYF
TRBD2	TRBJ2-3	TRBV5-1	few	TGCGCCAGCAGCTTTAGCGGGAGGGGGGATACGCAGTATTTT	CASSFSGRGDTQYF
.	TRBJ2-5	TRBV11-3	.	TGTGCCAGCAGCTTATCTTCTAAAGAGACCCAGTACTTC	CASSLSSKETQYF
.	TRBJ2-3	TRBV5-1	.	TGCGCCAGCAGCTTATTCCCAGATACGCAGTATTTT	CASSLFPDTQYF
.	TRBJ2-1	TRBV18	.	TGTGCCAGCTCACCGATAGAAGGATACAATGAGCAGTTCTTC	CASSPIEGYNEQFF
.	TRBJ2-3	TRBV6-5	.	TGTGCCAGCAGTTATCCCAGGGCAGATACGCAGTATTTT	CASSYPRADTQYF
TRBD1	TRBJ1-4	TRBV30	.	TGTGCCTGGAGTCGGACAGGGGGTTGGGAAAAACTGTTTTTT	CAWSRTGGWEKLFF
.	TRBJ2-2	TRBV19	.	TGTGCCAGTAAGGGCCCCCTGAACACCGGGGAGCTGTTTTTT	CASKGPLNTGELFF
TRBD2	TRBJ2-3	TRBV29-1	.	TGCAGCCCCTGGCGGCGGGAGGGCCAGTTTACGTATACGCAGTATTTT	CSPWRREGQFTYTQYF
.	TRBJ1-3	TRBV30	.	TGTGCCTGGAGTCAGGGAAACACCATATATTTT	CAWSQGNTIYF
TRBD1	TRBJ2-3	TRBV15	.	TGTGCCACCAGCAGAGACACTTACCGCACAGGGGCTGGAGATACGCAGTATTTT	CATSRDTYRTGAGDTQYF
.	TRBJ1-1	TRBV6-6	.	TGTGCCAGCAGTTACTTGAGGGACACGGGAGCTTTCTTT	CASSYLRDTGAFF
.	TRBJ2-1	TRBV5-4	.	TGTGCCAGCAGCTTTACTGGTTACAATGAGCAGTTCTTC	CASSFTGYNEQFF
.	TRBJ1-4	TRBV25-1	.	TGTGCCAGCAGTCCGACAGGTTATGAAAAACTGTTTTTT	CASSPTGYEKLFF
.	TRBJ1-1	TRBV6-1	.	TGTGCCAGCAGTGGAACAGACTCGAACACTGAAGCTTTCTTT	CASSGTDSNTEAFF
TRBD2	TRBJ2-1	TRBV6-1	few	TGTGCCAGCAGTCCTCTTAGCGGGATTGGTGAGCAGTTCTTC	CASSPLSGIGEQFF
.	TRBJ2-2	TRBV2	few	TGTGCCAGCAGTGAAACACGTGGGGAGCTGTTTTTT	CASSETRGELFF
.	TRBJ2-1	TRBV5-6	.	TGTGCCAGCAGTCCCGGCGGTACTAGCCCCTACAATGAGCAGTTCTTC	CASSPGGTSPYNEQFF
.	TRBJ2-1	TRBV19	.	TGTGCCAGTAGTCGCGGGGAGTATGAGCAGTTCTTC	CASSRGEYEQFF
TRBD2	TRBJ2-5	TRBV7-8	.	TGTGCCAGCAGCCCGCTAGCGGGACAGATCGGGGAGACCCAGTACTTC	CASSPLAGQIGETQYF
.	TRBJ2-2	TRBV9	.	TGTGCCAGCGAGAGGCGGACAAACACCGGGGAGCTGTTTTTT	CASERRTNTGELFF
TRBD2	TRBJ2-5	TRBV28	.	TGTGCCAGCAGTGGCGGGAGGGGACAGTGGTTACAAGAGACCCAGTACTTC	CASSGGRGQWLQETQYF
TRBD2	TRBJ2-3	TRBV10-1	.	TGCGCCAGCAGTGATGGGGGACTAGCGGGAAGTGATACGCAGTATTTT	CASSDGGLAGSDTQYF
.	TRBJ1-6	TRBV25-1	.	TGTGCCAGCAAAGGCGGGACCGGTAATTCACCCCTCCACTTT	CASKGGTGNSPLHF
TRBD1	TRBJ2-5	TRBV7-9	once	TGTGCCAGCAGCTTAGGAGACAGGGGGTTCCAAGAGACCCAGTACTTC	CASSLGDRGFQETQYF
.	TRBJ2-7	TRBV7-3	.	TGTGCCAGCAGCCCAAAGGGGTGGGGACACTCCGGGACTTACAATTTCTACGAGCAGTACTTC	CASSPKGWGHSGTYNFYEQYF